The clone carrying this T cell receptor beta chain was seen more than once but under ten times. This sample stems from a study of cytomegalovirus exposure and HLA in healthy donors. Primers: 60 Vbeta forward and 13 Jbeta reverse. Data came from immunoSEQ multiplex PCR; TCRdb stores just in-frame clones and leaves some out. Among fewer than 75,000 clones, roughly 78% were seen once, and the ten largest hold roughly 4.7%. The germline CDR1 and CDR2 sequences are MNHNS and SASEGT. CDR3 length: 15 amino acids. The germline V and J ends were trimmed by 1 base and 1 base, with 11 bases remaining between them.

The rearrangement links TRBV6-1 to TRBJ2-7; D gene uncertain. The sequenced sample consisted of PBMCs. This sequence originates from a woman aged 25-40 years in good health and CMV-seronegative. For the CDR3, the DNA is TGTGCCAGCAGTGAAGGGCCAGTTTCTTCCTACGAGCAGTACTTC. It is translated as CASSEGPVSSYEQYF.